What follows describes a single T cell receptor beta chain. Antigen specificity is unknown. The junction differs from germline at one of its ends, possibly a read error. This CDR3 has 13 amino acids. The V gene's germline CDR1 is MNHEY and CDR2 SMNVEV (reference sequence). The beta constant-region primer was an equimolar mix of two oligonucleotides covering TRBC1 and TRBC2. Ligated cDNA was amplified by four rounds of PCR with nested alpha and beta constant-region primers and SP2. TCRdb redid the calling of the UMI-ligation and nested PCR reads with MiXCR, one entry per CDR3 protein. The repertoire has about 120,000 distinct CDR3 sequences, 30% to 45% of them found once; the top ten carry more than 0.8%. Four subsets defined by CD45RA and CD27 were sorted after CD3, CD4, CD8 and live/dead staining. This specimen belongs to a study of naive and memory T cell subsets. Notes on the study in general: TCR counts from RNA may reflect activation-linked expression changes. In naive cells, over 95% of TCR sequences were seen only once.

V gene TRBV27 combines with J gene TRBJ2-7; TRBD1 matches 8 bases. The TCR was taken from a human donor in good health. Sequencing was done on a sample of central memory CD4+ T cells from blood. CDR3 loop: CANSWTGTGEQYF. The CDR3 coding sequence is TGTGCCAACAGTTGGACAGGGACGGGCGAGCAGTACTTC.